Listed below are T cell receptor beta chains from one sample, sequenced in a study of shared clonotypes between healthy human individuals. Using immunoSEQ multiplex PCR, the repertoire was profiled, and TCRdb retains in-frame clones only, with some absent. The table has about a million clones, 70% to 80% seen once. Material: memory CD4+ T cells from PBMCs. Receptor source: a man between 18 and 29 years old in good health. Some clones in this sample may be carry-over from other donors' samples. CDR3s include the opening cysteine and the closing phenylalanine or tryptophan. Each record gives: V gene, J gene, D gene, clone size, CDR3 protein, CDR3 DNA. The D gene is left open where the match is weak. Some rows mark clone size as missing; the rest say once, few, many or name a class of expanded clone.

TRBV19,TRBJ1-1,.,.,CASRMTVLNTEAFF,TGTGCCAGTAGGATGACAGTCTTAAACACTGAAGCTTTCTTT
TRBV10-3,TRBJ2-1,.,.,CAISPTGFNEQFF,TGTGCCATCAGCCCCACAGGGTTCAATGAGCAGTTCTTC
TRBV19,TRBJ1-5,TRBD1,.,CASSIDLRGRQPQHF,TGTGCCAGTAGTATAGATCTCAGGGGGCGTCAGCCCCAGCATTTT
TRBV6-1,TRBJ2-5,.,.,CASNYRDPKETQYF,TGTGCCAGCAATTACCGGGACCCGAAAGAGACCCAGTACTTC
TRBV11-3,TRBJ2-7,.,once,CASSLGGDNHEQYF,TGTGCCAGCAGCTTAGGGGGGGACAATCACGAGCAGTACTTC
TRBV27,TRBJ2-7,TRBD1,.,CASRAQGARTYEQYF,TGTGCCAGCCGCGCACAGGGGGCGAGGACCTACGAGCAGTACTTC
TRBV5-1,TRBJ2-1,TRBD1,.,CASSPIQGGNEQFF,TGCGCCAGCAGCCCTATACAGGGGGGCAATGAGCAGTTCTTC
TRBV30,TRBJ1-2,.,few,CAGTSRAIYGYTF,TGTGCCGGCACCTCGAGGGCTATCTATGGCTACACCTTC
TRBV14,TRBJ2-7,.,.,CASSQVGRGTRSSYEQYF,TGTGCCAGCAGCCAAGTTGGACGGGGAACCCGAAGCTCCTACGAGCAGTACTTC
TRBV2,TRBJ1-1,.,.,CASSVHGSGETEAFF,TGTGCCAGCAGTGTTCATGGGTCGGGAGAAACTGAAGCTTTCTTT
TRBV5-6,TRBJ1-2,.,.,CASSLGASGYTF,TGTGCCAGCAGCTTGGGGGCTAGCGGCTACACCTTC
TRBV7-6,TRBJ2-3,TRBD2,.,CASSLDSSGGSTDTQYF,TGTGCCAGCAGCTTAGATTCTAGCGGGGGGAGCACAGATACGCAGTATTTT
TRBV7-3,TRBJ2-1,TRBD2,.,CASSQWGLAGPNEQFF,TGTGCCAGCAGCCAATGGGGACTAGCGGGACCCAATGAGCAGTTCTTC
TRBV7-2,TRBJ2-1,TRBD2,.,CASSPLLGSGRGDEQFF,TGTGCCAGCAGCCCACTATTGGGTAGCGGGAGAGGCGATGAGCAGTTCTTC
TRBV7-2,TRBJ2-3,TRBD2,few,CASSRSGGNTDTQYF,TGTGCCAGCAGCCGCAGCGGGGGAAACACAGATACGCAGTATTTT
TRBV10-2,TRBJ2-3,.,.,CASSVDRSGTQYF,TGCGCCAGCAGTGTCGACCGCTCGGGTACGCAGTATTTT
TRBV27,TRBJ1-2,TRBD1,.,CASRLTGSSGYTF,TGTGCCAGCAGGTTGACAGGGTCTTCTGGCTACACCTTC
TRBV4-1,TRBJ2-7,.,once,CASSQEGQEEAYEQYF,TGCGCCAGCAGCCAAGAGGGGCAGGAGGAGGCCTACGAGCAGTACTTC
TRBV19,TRBJ1-1,.,.,CASSIGTVGSTEAFF,TGTGCCAGTAGTATCGGGACCGTTGGTAGCACTGAAGCTTTCTTT
TRBV7-6,TRBJ2-7,.,few,CASSPNRSPSYEQYF,TGTGCCAGCAGCCCCAACAGGTCCCCCTCCTACGAGCAGTACTTC
TRBV5-1,TRBJ2-7,TRBD2,.,CASSPGLPATYEQYF,TGCGCCAGCAGCCCGGGACTACCCGCAACCTACGAGCAGTACTTC
TRBV18,TRBJ2-5,.,.,CASSSDQETQYF,TGTGCCAGCTCATCGGACCAAGAGACCCAGTACTTC
TRBV30,TRBJ2-2,TRBD2,many,CAWSVLSGRVGELFF,TGTGCCTGGAGTGTACTCAGCGGGAGGGTCGGGGAGCTGTTTTTT
TRBV11-2,TRBJ2-7,TRBD2,.,CASSVTREAYEQYF,TGTGCCAGCAGCGTTACCCGGGAGGCCTACGAGCAGTACTTC
TRBV11-2,TRBJ1-4,TRBD1,few,CASSLVGQGGEKLFF,TGTGCCAGCAGCTTAGTCGGACAGGGGGGTGAAAAACTGTTTTTT
TRBV29-1,TRBJ2-3,TRBD1,.,CSVGRQGRIDTQYF,TGCAGCGTTGGCCGACAGGGGAGGATAGATACGCAGTATTTT
TRBV7-2,TRBJ2-2,.,.,CASSPDTAWGGELFF,TGTGCCAGCAGCCCGGACACGGCGTGGGGCGGGGAGCTGTTTTTT
TRBV6-6,TRBJ1-3,.,.,CASSLTSSGNTIYF,TGTGCCAGCAGCTTGACTAGCTCTGGAAACACCATATATTTT
TRBV9,TRBJ2-1,TRBD2,.,CASSPLAGLYNEQFF,TGTGCCAGCAGCCCACTAGCGGGGCTCTACAATGAGCAGTTCTTC
TRBV2,TRBJ1-3,TRBD1,few,CASIRDRGNTIYF,TGTGCCAGCATTCGGGACAGAGGAAACACCATATATTTT
TRBV19,TRBJ1-4,.,.,CASSMGRYNEKLFF,TGTGCCAGTAGTATGGGCCGGTATAATGAAAAACTGTTTTTT
TRBV28,TRBJ1-2,.,.,CASKTPTGNYGYTF,TGTGCCAGCAAGACGCCGACTGGGAACTATGGCTACACCTTC
TRBV7-2,TRBJ1-5,.,.,CASSLLGNGPQHF,TGTGCCAGCAGCTTATTGGGGAACGGTCCCCAGCATTTT
TRBV5-1,TRBJ2-7,TRBD2,.,CASSLAPAGGPYEQYF,TGCGCCAGCAGCCTAGCCCCAGCGGGAGGGCCCTACGAGCAGTACTTC
TRBV6-5,TRBJ1-5,.,.,CASSYGGRNQPQHF,TGTGCCAGCAGTTACGGGGGCAGAAATCAGCCCCAGCATTTT
TRBV28,TRBJ1-4,TRBD1,few,CASSGGTVNEKLFF,TGTGCCAGCAGTGGAGGGACAGTTAATGAAAAACTGTTTTTT
TRBV6-5,TRBJ2-3,TRBD2,.,CASSSQREGRATQYF,TGTGCCAGCAGCAGTCAGCGGGAGGGCCGTGCCACGCAGTATTTT
TRBV4-3,TRBJ1-2,TRBD1,.,CASSQNRGQNGYTF,TGCGCCAGCAGCCAGAACAGGGGGCAAAACGGCTACACCTTC
TRBV9,TRBJ1-2,.,.,CASSAGGALPNYGYTF,TGTGCCAGCAGCGCGGGGGGGGCACTACCTAACTATGGCTACACCTTC
TRBV29-1,TRBJ2-5,.,.,CSVELAGTQETQYF,TGCAGCGTTGAGTTGGCAGGTACTCAAGAGACCCAGTACTTC